The 22 T cell receptor beta chains given below trace back to one sample, sequenced in a study of control samples from healthy donors and cancer patients. This table comes from immunoSEQ multiplex PCR, and its TCRdb copy is limited to in-frame clones, with some not included. The sample records roughly 120,000 clones, 91% being singletons. What was sequenced was blood. Source of these receptors: a woman between 18 and 29 years old in good health.

V gene TRBV28 combines with J gene TRBJ1-1; D remains unclear. V was clipped by 6 bases and J by 1 base, with 0 bases between them. From germline, CDR1 is MDHEN and CDR2 SYDVKM. The CDR3 sequence is 10 residues long. CDR3 region: CASRNTEAFF. The CDR3 DNA reads TGTGCCAGCAGGAACACTGAAGCTTTCTTT. The whole variable domain, filled in from reference TRBV28 and TRBJ1-1, reads DVKVTQSSRYLVKRTGEKVFLECVQDMDHENMFWYRQDPGLGLRLIYFSYDVKMKEKGDIPEGYSVSREKKERFSLILESASTNQTSMYLCASRNTEAFFGQGTRLTVV.

The V and J genes are TRBV2 and TRBJ1-6; D unclear. Germline CDR1 SNHLY, CDR2 FYNNEI. The CDR3 runs 14 residues. V shed 3 bases and J shed 4 bases, with 7 bases lying between them. The DNA for the CDR3 is TGTGCCAGCAGTGATGAGGGATATAATTCACCCCTCCACTTT. This encodes CASSDEGYNSPLHF.

This clone was found a few times. V usage is TRBV7-2 and J usage is TRBJ2-1, with TRBD2 matching over 11 bases. This CDR3 contains 13 residues. Per the germline V gene, CDR1 is SGHTA and CDR2 is FQGNSA. V was clipped by 5 bases and J by 16 bases; unmatched bases: 10. CDR3 sequence (DNA): TGTGCCAGCAGCCCAGGTAGCGGGAGGGCCAACTTCTTC. This gives the protein CASSPGSGRANFF. The entire variable domain, with the rest obtained from reference TRBV7-2 and TRBJ2-1, is as follows: GAGVSQSPSNKVTEKGKDVELRCDPISGHTALYWYRQSLGQGLEFLIYFQGNSAPDKSGLPSDRFSAERTGGSVSTLTIQRTQQEDSAVYLCASSPGSGRANFFGPGTRLTVL.

The J gene is TRBJ2-2, the V gene TRBV6-2 or TRBV6-3; a weak D match, TRBD2 (6 bases). The CDR3 contains 14 residues. V dropped 2 bases and J dropped 4 bases, with 8 bases sitting between them. Germline V CDR1 and CDR2: MNHEY, SVGEGT. The CDR3 DNA reads as TGTGCCAGCAGTTACCTCGGGGGCACCGGGGAGCTGTTTTTT. It encodes CASSYLGGTGELFF.

This clone occurred once. This chain connects TRBV28 to TRBJ1-1, with TRBD1 as a possible D gene (5 bases). CDR3 length equals 15 residues. Trimming shortened V by 6 bases and J by 4 bases, and 18 bases separated the two germline ends. Germline V lookup: CDR1 MDHEN, CDR2 SYDVKM. DNA of the CDR3: TGTGCCAGCAGCCCCCGGACATCGGCGAGCACTGAAGCTTTCTTT. Translation gives CASSPRTSASTEAFF.

V is TRBV6-1 and J is TRBJ2-1, with a tentative D call TRBD2 (6 bases). CDR1 and CDR2 from the germline V gene are MNHNS and SASEGT. V was pared by 0 bases and J by 14 bases, with 14 bases between. This CDR3 has 13 amino acids. In DNA, the CDR3 is TGTGCCAGCAGTGAAGCGGGGGGTTCGAGCAAGTTCTTC. The encoded protein is CASSEAGGSSKFF.

CDR3 sequence reads: CAWIWGRGYGYTF. The CDR3 DNA is TGTGCCTGGATCTGGGGCAGGGGCTATGGCTACACCTTC. The chain has TRBV30 and TRBJ1-2; possible D gene TRBD1, 6 bases. With 4 bases removed from V and 4 bases from J, the gap between germline ends came to 13 bases. There are 13 residues in the CDR3. CDR1 is GTSNPN, CDR2 SVGIG, per germline (reference sequence).

J is TRBJ1-2 and V is TRBV27; tentative D call: TRBD1 (5 bases). Per germline, CDR1 MNHEY and CDR2 SMNVEV (reference sequence). The V and J ends lost 2 bases and 8 bases respectively, with 15 bases between them. The CDR3 extends over 14 amino acids. The CDR3 protein is CASSLIQGGEGYTF. DNA of the CDR3: TGTGCCAGCAGTTTAATCCAGGGAGGTGAAGGCTACACCTTC.

The genes are TRBV30 and TRBJ1-5, with D possibly matching TRBD1 (5 bases). The CDR3 extends over 14 amino acids. The V gene lost 3 bases and the J gene lost 3 bases, with 12 bases spanning the gap. CDR1 and CDR2 (germline): GTSNPN, SVGIG (reference sequence). In DNA form, the CDR3 reads TGTGCCTGGAGCGGGGGAGGGAACAATCAGCCCCAGCATTTT. The encoded protein is CAWSGGGNNQPQHF.

This chain links TRBV30 with TRBJ1-5; 9 bases fit TRBD1. Unmatched junction bases numbered 9, after V lost 2 bases and J lost 4 bases. This CDR3 contains 16 residues. Germline CDR1 is GTSNPN and CDR2 is SVGIG (reference sequence). The CDR3 coding sequence is TGTGCCTGGAGTCTACAGGGGGCGAATGGAAATCAGCCCCAGCATTTT. Translating it yields CAWSLQGANGNQPQHF.

This chain connects TRBV24-1 to TRBJ2-1; 8 bases match TRBD1. J gave up 3 bases and V 4 bases, and 10 bases lay outside the gene matches. This CDR3 has 17 residues. The germline CDR1 and CDR2 sequences are KGHDR and SFDVKD. As DNA, the CDR3 is TGTGCCACCAGTGACATAAAACAGGGGGGTAACTACAATGAGCAGTTCTTC. This sequence encodes CATSDIKQGGNYNEQFF.

This rearrangement joins TRBV5-6 to TRBJ1-2; D remains unclear. This CDR3 contains 14 residues. The V end lost 0 bases, the J end lost 3 bases, and 9 bases lay between the germline ends. Germline V lookup: CDR1 SGHDT, CDR2 YYEEEE. For the CDR3, the DNA is TGTGCCAGCAGCTTGGCGGAGGGCTACTATGGCTACACCTTC. It specifies CASSLAEGYYGYTF.

The CDR3 region is CAGSTGGTDTQYF. For the CDR3, the DNA is TGTGCCGGCTCGACGGGAGGCACAGATACGCAGTATTTT. The gene calls are TRBV6-5 and TRBJ2-3; D is possibly TRBD2 (6 bases). The CDR3 contains 13 residues. Trimming cost V 11 bases and J 1 base, with 13 bases left between them. Germline values: CDR1 MNHEY, CDR2 SVGAGI.

This sequence joins TRBV7-8 and TRBJ2-3; 12 bases agree with TRBD1. V lost 2 bases to trimming and J lost 1 base; unmatched junction nucleotides: 4. The CDR3 covers 17 residues. The germline V gene encodes CDR1 SGHVS and CDR2 FQNEAQ. Here the CDR3 reads CASSLLRDRGRTDTQYF. The CDR3, as DNA: TGTGCCAGCAGCTTACTCCGGGACAGGGGGCGCACAGATACGCAGTATTTT.

The chain has TRBV5-6 and TRBJ1-6; D not resolved. In germline, CDR1 is SGHDT, CDR2 YYEEEE. The CDR3 has 16 amino acids. Trimming stripped 0 bases from V and 10 bases from J, with 17 bases between. CDR3 coding DNA: TGTGCCAGCAGCTTGGACGTCGGTCTGAAGAGGTCACCCCTCCACTTT. Translating gives CASSLDVGLKRSPLHF.

The chain combines TRBV12-3 or TRBV12-4 with TRBJ2-7; D might be TRBD1 (5 bases). V shed 3 bases and J shed 6 bases, with 12 bases lying between them. The CDR3 totals 13 residues. CDR3 region: CASSFVGRGEQYF. The CDR3 coding sequence is TGTGCCAGCAGTTTTGTTGGTAGGGGCGAGCAGTACTTC.

This clone was recorded once. The genes are TRBV4-3 and TRBJ1-2; TRBD1 might be the D (6 bases). CDR1 and CDR2 (germline): LGHNA, YSLEER. The CDR3 loop spans 15 amino acids. V lost 1 base, J lost 4 bases, and 13 bases lay in between. CDR3 nucleotides: TGCGCCAGCAGCCAAGGGTCCCAGGGGCCCTATGGCTACACCTTC. Protein product: CASSQGSQGPYGYTF.

The rearrangement uses TRBV2 and TRBJ1-1, with D possibly matching TRBD1 (6 bases). V was clipped by 2 bases and J by 4 bases, with 11 bases between them. The CDR3 consists of 14 residues. CDR1 SNHLY and CDR2 FYNNEI come from the germline V gene. The CDR3 DNA reads TGTGCCAGCAGTGAACAGGGGTTTGGCACTGAAGCTTTCTTT. Translation: CASSEQGFGTEAFF.

The chain joins TRBV18 to TRBJ2-1; no clear D. Germline V gene data show CDR1 as KGHSH and CDR2 as LQKENI. The CDR3 loop spans 14 amino acids. V gave up 0 bases and J gave up 4 bases, with 7 bases separating them. CDR3 in amino acids: CASSPPSLYNEQFF. CDR3 DNA sequence: TGTGCCAGCTCACCACCAAGCCTTTACAATGAGCAGTTCTTC.

In its sample, this clone was seen a few times. V gene TRBV10-3 combines with J gene TRBJ1-5; no definite D call. The V end was cut by 3 bases, the J end by 6 bases, with 12 bases between. CDR1 and CDR2 from the germline V gene are ENHRY and SYGVKD. The CDR3 length is 14 residues. The CDR3 sequence: CAISDERETQPQHF. For the CDR3, the DNA is TGTGCCATCAGTGACGAGAGGGAGACTCAGCCCCAGCATTTT.

As DNA, the CDR3 is TGTGCCAGCAGTCCCGGACGCGGCGCCCTCAATGAGCAGTTCTTC. Translated: CASSPGRGALNEQFF. The chain is built from TRBV27 and TRBJ2-1; D is uncertain. V dropped 5 bases and J dropped 6 bases, with 17 bases sitting between them. The germline V gene has CDR1 MNHEY and CDR2 SMNVEV (reference sequence). The CDR3 is 15 residues long.

This chain joins TRBV25-1 and TRBJ2-7, with a possible D match to TRBD1 (5 bases). Trimming took off 8 bases at V and 1 base at J, with 18 bases between the two ends. CDR1 and CDR2 (germline): MGHDK, SYGVNS. This CDR3 contains 15 residues. The CDR3 protein is CASAPLGQGSYEQYF. The CDR3 nucleotides are TGTGCCAGCGCCCCCCTCGGGCAGGGTTCCTACGAGCAGTACTTC.